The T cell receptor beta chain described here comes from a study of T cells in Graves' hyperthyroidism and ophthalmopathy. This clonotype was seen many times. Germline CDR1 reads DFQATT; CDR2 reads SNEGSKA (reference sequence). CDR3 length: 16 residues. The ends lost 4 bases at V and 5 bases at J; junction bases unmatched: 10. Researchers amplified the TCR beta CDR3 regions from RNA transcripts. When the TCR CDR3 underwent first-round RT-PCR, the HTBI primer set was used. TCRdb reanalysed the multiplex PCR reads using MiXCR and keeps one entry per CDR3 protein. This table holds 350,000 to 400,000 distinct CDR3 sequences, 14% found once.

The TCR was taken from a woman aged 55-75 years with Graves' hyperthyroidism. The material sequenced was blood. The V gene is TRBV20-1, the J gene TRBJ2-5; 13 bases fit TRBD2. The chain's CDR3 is CSATTWTSGSFETQYF. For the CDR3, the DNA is TGCAGTGCTACGACCTGGACTAGCGGGAGTTTTGAGACCCAGTACTTC.